The clone carrying this TCR beta chain has only a few counts. This entry belongs to a study of OX40 agonist ivuxolimab in advanced cancers. With 1 base removed from V and 6 bases from J, the gap between germline ends came to 9 bases. This CDR3 has 14 amino acids. Germline CDR1 SGHTA, CDR2 FQGNSA. Profiled with immunoSEQ multiplex PCR; TCRdb holds only in-frame clones, not every one. The sample yields around 64,000 clones, 84% seen once. The rearrangement links TRBV7-2 to TRBJ2-2; D is uncertain. Material: CD4+ or CD8+ T cells sorted from blood, obtained in a trial of the OX40 agonist ivuxolimab. The sequence was obtained from an adult with an advanced solid tumor such as melanoma, head and neck, liver or kidney cancer. CDR3 bases: TGTGCCAGCAGCTTAGGGCGACCCGCCGGGGAGCTGTTTTTT. Translated, it gives CASSLGRPAGELFF.